A single sample gave rise to the 30 T cell receptor beta chains below, sequenced in a study of neurological immune-mediated disorders. In TCRdb, the 5' RACE reads were re-called with MiXCR into one record per CDR3 protein. This table holds around 47,000 distinct CDR3 sequences, 20% to 25% found once. As for time point: technical triplicate 3. Sequencing used PBMCs. These receptors were taken from a man aged 60 to 69 with HTLV-1-associated myelopathy (HAM/TSP).

This clonotype was detected a few times. The chain uses TRBV20-1 and TRBJ2-1, with 10 bases aligning to TRBD2. This CDR3 contains 14 residues. V lost 3 bases, J lost 4 bases, and 3 bases stayed unmatched. Germline V gene data show CDR1 as DFQATT and CDR2 as SNEGSKA (reference sequence). The CDR3 loop reads CSASRAGGYNEQFF. Here the CDR3 DNA reads TGCAGTGCTAGCCGAGCGGGAGGGTACAATGAGCAGTTCTTC.

The chain recombines TRBV28 with TRBJ2-1; D tentatively reads TRBD1 or TRBD2 (6 bases each). CDR1 and CDR2 (germline): MDHEN, SYDVKM. V dropped 7 bases and J dropped 1 base, with 17 bases sitting between them. There are 16 residues in the CDR3. CDR3 amino acids: CASTLGGSKSYNEQFF. DNA for the CDR3: TGTGCCAGCACCCTAGGGGGGTCTAAATCCTACAATGAGCAGTTCTTC.

This clonotype was counted at least ten times. This sequence joins TRBV11-3 and TRBJ2-7, with 13 bases matching TRBD2. Germline V lookup: CDR1 SGHNT, CDR2 YENEEA. This CDR3 has 14 amino acids. V shed 4 bases, J shed 9 bases, and the junction held 6 bases outside the gene matches. The CDR3 protein is CASSSRTSGSGQYF. The DNA of the CDR3 is TGTGCCAGCAGCTCAAGGACTAGCGGGAGCGGGCAGTACTTC.

This clonotype came up many times. This chain uses TRBV6-1 with TRBJ1-3, with unresolved D. Germline CDR1 and CDR2: MNHNS and SASEGT. V was cut by 2 bases and J by 0 bases, with 20 bases left in between. The CDR3 length is 19 residues. The CDR3 sequence is CASSEYPQAVGYSGNTIYF. CDR3 sequence (DNA): TGTGCCAGCAGTGAATACCCCCAGGCAGTGGGCTACTCTGGAAACACCATATATTTT.

Regarding this clonotype: A junction end diverges from the germline sequence, so it may reflect a read error. The chain uses TRBV14 and TRBJ1-2; TRBD1 is a possible D gene (5 bases). The CDR3 is made up of 13 amino acids. CDR1 and CDR2 from the germline V gene are SGHDN and FVKESK. CDR3 nucleotides: TGTGCCAGCGGCCAAGATCTCGGGGGGAGCTACACCTTC. The encoded protein is CASGQDLGGSYTF.

This clonotype was picked up many times. J is TRBJ1-5 and V is TRBV28; TRBD1 aligns across 11 bases. This CDR3 contains 16 residues. With 5 bases clipped from V and 2 bases from J, the junction kept 5 bases outside the gene matches. Germline loops: CDR1 MDHEN, CDR2 SYDVKM. Here the CDR3 DNA reads TGTGCCAGCAGTGAATTGGGACAGGGGGGCAATCAGCCCCAGCATTTT. It codes for CASSELGQGGNQPQHF.

The chain is built from TRBV7-2 and TRBJ2-7; no reliable D call. V lost 1 base and J lost 3, with 4 bases in between. CDR1 and CDR2 (germline): SGHTA, FQGNSA. This CDR3 has 12 residues. CDR3 nucleotide sequence: TGTGCCAGCAGCTTAGGTTACTACGAGCAGTACTTC. It translates to CASSLGYYEQYF. The full variable domain, rest sourced from reference TRBV7-2 and TRBJ2-7, is GAGVSQSPSNKVTEKGKDVELRCDPISGHTALYWYRQSLGQGLEFLIYFQGNSAPDKSGLPSDRFSAERTGGSVSTLTIQRTQQEDSAVYLCASSLGYYEQYFGPGTRLTVT.

With respect to this clonotype: One base away lies a much larger clone, so this may be a sequencing read error. The V gene is TRBV7-3, the J gene TRBJ2-2; D is perhaps TRBD2 (5 bases). CDR1 SGHTA and CDR2 FQGTGA come from the germline V gene. V lost 0 bases and J lost 7, with 9 bases in between. CDR3 length: 14 residues. CDR3 sequence: CASSLTGGIGELFF. The CDR3, as DNA: TGTGCCAGCAGCTTAACTGGAGGCATCGGGGAGCTGTTTTTT. Supplemented by reference TRBV7-3 and TRBJ2-2, the full variable domain reads GAGVSQTPSNKVTEKGKYVELRCDPISGHTALYWYRQSLGQGPEFLIYFQGTGAADDSGLPNDRFFAVRPEGSVSTLKIQRTERGDSAVYLCASSLTGGIGELFFGEGSRLTVL.

The table lists this clonotype with many counts. V is TRBV9 and J is TRBJ1-2; 10 bases are shared with TRBD1. V lost 0 bases, J lost 6 bases, and 8 bases stayed unmatched. The CDR3 is made up of 16 amino acids. Germline V gene sequence: CDR1 SGDLS, CDR2 YYNGEE. The CDR3 sequence is CASSVGIGTGADGYTF. CDR3 sequence (DNA): TGTGCCAGCAGCGTAGGGATAGGGACAGGGGCTGATGGCTACACCTTC.

CDR3 region: CAISRDRKYEQYF. The CDR3 DNA reads as TGTGCCATCAGTCGGGACAGGAAGTACGAGCAGTACTTC. The V gene is TRBV10-3, the J gene TRBJ2-7; 8 bases align to TRBD1. Germline V lookup: CDR1 ENHRY, CDR2 SYGVKD. The CDR3 contains 13 residues. V lost 5 bases and J lost 4; bases outside the gene matches: 4.

This clonotype was found a few times. The chain is built from TRBV5-1 and TRBJ2-5; 7 bases align to TRBD1. CDR3 length: 14 residues. The germline CDR1 and CDR2 sequences are SGHRS and YFSETQ. V dropped 1 base and J dropped 7; count of bases not matched to a gene: 7. The CDR3 reads CASSLTGAEPTQYF. CDR3 DNA: TGCGCCAGCAGCTTGACAGGGGCCGAACCGACCCAGTACTTC.

This clonotype came up many times. This rearrangement joins TRBV5-1 to TRBJ2-1; D gene ambiguous. In germline, CDR1 is SGHRS, CDR2 YFSETQ. This CDR3 comprises 17 residues. V was pared by 0 bases and J by 1 base, with 14 bases between. CDR3 residues: CASSLGLTAGSYNEQFF. Written as DNA, the CDR3 is TGCGCCAGCAGCTTGGGGTTGACGGCAGGATCCTACAATGAGCAGTTCTTC.

The rearrangement links TRBV6-1 to TRBJ1-5, with D tentatively TRBD1 (5 bases). Trimming shortened V by 1 base and J by 5 bases, and 15 bases separated the two germline ends. Germline CDR1 is MNHNS and CDR2 is SASEGT. The CDR3 totals 16 residues. In nucleotides, the CDR3 is TGTGCCAGCAGTGAAGGTGCGGGGGGTAAGGATCAGCCCCAGCATTTT. Protein sequence: CASSEGAGGKDQPQHF.

The V gene is TRBV27, the J gene TRBJ2-5, with TRBD2 matching 8 bases. This CDR3 has 15 residues. Unmatched junction bases numbered 5, after V lost 3 bases and J lost 2 bases. CDR1 and CDR2 from the germline V gene are MNHEY and SMNVEV (reference sequence). CDR3 nucleotide sequence: TGTGCCAGCAGTTTGGGACTAGTGGGACAAGAGACCCAGTACTTC. Translation gives CASSLGLVGQETQYF.

This clonotype has at least ten counts. The chain carries TRBV5-1 and TRBJ2-3, with TRBD2 identical over 14 bases. Germline V gene sequence: CDR1 SGHRS, CDR2 YFSETQ. The CDR3 sequence is 16 residues long. The junction had 4 bases not matched to a gene; V was cut back by 3 bases and J by 4 bases. CDR3 protein: CASSSGLAGGSDTQYF. As DNA, the CDR3 is TGCGCCAGCAGCTCCGGACTAGCGGGAGGCTCAGATACGCAGTATTTT.

This clonotype was counted many times. The V and J genes are TRBV20-1 and TRBJ2-7; 9 nucleotides line up with TRBD2. Looked up from germline, CDR1 is DFQATT and CDR2 is SNEGSKA (reference sequence). CDR3 size: 17 residues. J lost 2 bases, V lost 1 base, and 12 bases had no gene match. The CDR3 region has the DNA TGCAGTGCTAGAGTTCCCCTATCTAGCGGGATTCCCTACGAGCAGTACTTC. Translated: CSARVPLSSGIPYEQYF.

At least ten counts were recorded for this clonotype. This chain uses TRBV6-5 with TRBJ1-5; the match to TRBD1 covers 7 bases. CDR1 and CDR2 (germline): MNHEY, SVGAGI. This CDR3 contains 13 residues. J lost 7 bases, V lost 5 bases, and 5 bases had no gene match. In DNA, the CDR3 is TGTGCCAGCAGTCAGGGGGTCGGGCAGCCCCAGCATTTT. This codes for CASSQGVGQPQHF.

The table lists this clonotype with many counts. The rearrangement links TRBV15 to TRBJ1-3, with D uncertain. Germline-derived CDR1 and CDR2 are LNHNV and YYDKDF (reference sequence). The V end was cut by 0 bases, the J end by 7 bases, with 13 bases between. The CDR3 sequence is 15 residues long. This CDR3 is CATSRDPAQGNTIYF. The CDR3 region has the DNA TGTGCCACCAGCAGAGATCCAGCCCAAGGCAACACCATATATTTT.

This clonotype was picked up many times. The genes are TRBV29-1 and TRBJ1-5, with no clear D. CDR3 length: 10 amino acids. V lost 3 bases and J lost 6, with 3 bases in between. From germline, CDR1 is SQVTM and CDR2 ANQGSEA. The CDR3 DNA reads as TGCAGCGTTGAGCGTCAGCCCCAGCATTTT. As protein: CSVERQPQHF.

This clonotype was seen more than once but under ten times. In DNA, the CDR3 is TGTGCCAGCAGCCCCCAGGGGGTCTGGATATACGAGCAGTACTTC. Protein sequence: CASSPQGVWIYEQYF. V and J are TRBV14 and TRBJ2-7; 7 bases map to TRBD1. This CDR3 contains 15 residues. CDR1 is SGHDN and CDR2 is FVKESK in the germline V gene. Losses at the gene ends were 4 bases for V and 4 bases for J; bases not matched to a gene: 10.

This clonotype has ten or more counts. This chain connects TRBV10-3 to TRBJ2-1; 9 nucleotides match TRBD2. This CDR3 comprises 17 residues. Germline CDR1 and CDR2: ENHRY and SYGVKD. Trimming cost V 0 bases and J 5 bases; bases outside gene matches: 8. In DNA form, the CDR3 reads TGTGCCATCAGTGAGTCAAAGGCTAGCGGGGATAACAATGAGCAGTTCTTC. Translating it yields CAISESKASGDNNEQFF.

This clonotype appeared once. Here the CDR3 reads CATSREAGQVYNEQFF. Written as DNA, the CDR3 is TGTGCCACCAGCAGAGAAGCCGGACAGGTCTACAATGAGCAGTTCTTC. The chain has TRBV15 and TRBJ2-1; 7 nucleotides match TRBD1. Germline CDR1 LNHNV, CDR2 YYDKDF (reference sequence). The CDR3 has 16 amino acids. V lost 0 bases and J lost 3; bases outside the gene matches: 5.

This clonotype was recorded only once. The genes are TRBV5-1 and TRBJ2-5, with 10 bases lining up with TRBD2. Germline loops: CDR1 SGHRS, CDR2 YFSETQ. This CDR3 comprises 14 residues. V lost 4 bases, J lost 5 bases, and 5 bases stayed unmatched. Here the CDR3 reads CASSNGLAEETQYF. The CDR3 nucleotides read TGCGCCAGCAGCAACGGACTAGCGGAGGAGACCCAGTACTTC.

This clonotype has ten or more counts. The rearrangement joins TRBV29-1 to TRBJ1-2; tentative D call: TRBD1 (6 bases). The CDR3 extends over 12 amino acids. The V and J ends lost 5 bases and 4 bases respectively, with 11 bases between them. CDR1 and CDR2 (germline): SQVTM, ANQGSEA. The CDR3 DNA reads as TGCAGCGTTACAGGGTATGGCTATGGCTACACCTTC. This sequence encodes CSVTGYGYGYTF.

This chain links TRBV29-1 with TRBJ2-1; D is perhaps TRBD2 (6 bases). The CDR3 has 14 residues. V gave up 7 bases and J gave up 7 bases, with 20 bases separating them. Germline CDR1 is SQVTM and CDR2 is ANQGSEA. The CDR3 DNA reads TGCAGCGGATTGGGGGGACCTAACGGAAATGAGCAGTTCTTC. Translated, it gives CSGLGGPNGNEQFF.

The chain has TRBV12-3 or TRBV12-4 and TRBJ2-1; a possible D gene is TRBD1 (6 bases). This CDR3 is 15 amino acids long. Trimming cost V 3 bases and J 0 bases, with 9 bases left between them. The CDR3 bases are TGTGCCAGCAGTTTGGGGGCGGTCTCCTACAATGAGCAGTTCTTC. Its translation: CASSLGAVSYNEQFF.

The sample holds many counts of this clonotype. V and J are TRBV20-1 and TRBJ2-7, with 9 nucleotides matching TRBD2. V gave up 0 bases and J gave up 5 bases; unmatched junction bases: 14. This CDR3 has 17 residues. Germline CDR1 and CDR2: DFQATT and SNEGSKA (reference sequence). This CDR3 is CSARDRSASGKVHEQYF. CDR3 bases: TGCAGTGCTAGAGATAGGTCGGCTAGCGGGAAGGTGCACGAGCAGTACTTC.

This clonotype came up many times. The V call is TRBV20-1, the J call TRBJ1-4, with D maybe TRBD1 (6 bases). V was shortened by 1 base and J by 0 bases, with 12 bases between the two germline ends. The CDR3 is 16 amino acids. Germline V CDR1 and CDR2: DFQATT, SNEGSKA (reference sequence). CDR3 in DNA: TGCAGTGCTAGAGCCGACAGGCCAGCAACTAATGAAAAACTGTTTTTT. Its translation: CSARADRPATNEKLFF.

The J gene is TRBJ2-2, the V gene TRBV15; D is uncertain. Trimming stripped 9 bases from V and 3 bases from J, with 5 bases between. Germline V gene data show CDR1 as LNHNV and CDR2 as YYDKDF (reference sequence). This CDR3 is built from 11 residues. The CDR3 DNA follows: TGTGCCACTACGGACACCGGGGAGCTGTTTTTT. It specifies CATTDTGELFF. The full variable domain, rest sourced from reference TRBV15 and TRBJ2-2, is DAMVIQNPRYQVTQFGKPVTLSCSQTLNHNVMYWYQQKSSQAPKLLFHYYDKDFNNEADTPDNFQSRRPNTSFCFLDIRSPGLGDTAMYLCATTDTGELFFGEGSRLTVL.

This clonotype has ten or more counts. The gene calls are TRBV5-5 and TRBJ2-5; no definite D call. CDR1 and CDR2 from the germline V gene are SGHKS and YYEKEE (reference sequence). This CDR3 is built from 16 residues. The germline V and J ends were trimmed by 3 bases and 5 bases, with 20 bases remaining between them. The CDR3: CASSSAQSRPGETQYF. Written as DNA, the CDR3 is TGTGCCAGCAGCTCCGCCCAGTCCAGGCCCGGGGAGACCCAGTACTTC.